The 23 T cell receptor beta chains below all came from one sample that was sequenced in a study of T cell changes during pregnancy in multiple sclerosis. Repertoires were generated with immunoSEQ multiplex PCR, while TCRdb's copy carries only in-frame clones and drops some. The sample holds tens of thousands of clones, more than 85% seen once. The sample consisted of peripheral blood, taken in the first trimester of pregnancy. Receptor source: a female donor with multiple sclerosis, enrolled in a pregnancy study.

There are a few counts of this clone. V is TRBV7-9 and J is TRBJ1-1; D call uncertain. The CDR3 spans 13 residues. Trimming took off 3 bases at V and 2 bases at J, with 7 bases between the two ends. Germline V gives CDR1 SEHNR, CDR2 FQNEAQ (reference sequence). CDR3 in amino acids: CASSFAGNTEAFF. CDR3 DNA: TGTGCCAGCAGCTTTGCAGGAAACACTGAAGCTTTCTTT.

The gene calls are TRBV2 and TRBJ1-5; D gene uncertain. This CDR3 has 14 amino acids. V lost 6 bases, J lost 2 bases, and 11 bases lay in between. Germline CDR1 is SNHLY and CDR2 is FYNNEI. The CDR3 spells CASRAYGGNQPQHF. The CDR3 DNA sequence: TGTGCCAGCAGGGCCTATGGAGGCAATCAGCCCCAGCATTTT.

V is TRBV29-1 and J is TRBJ2-1; TRBD1 matches at 7 bases. The CDR3 spans 14 residues. Looked up from germline, CDR1 is SQVTM and CDR2 is ANQGSEA. The V segment lost 1 base and the J segment 8 bases; nucleotides outside the gene matches: 8. DNA for the CDR3: TGCAGCGTTGAAGCCCCGACAGGGATCGATGAGCAGTTCTTC. This gives the protein CSVEAPTGIDEQFF.

This chain connects TRBV6-6 to TRBJ2-1; 8 nucleotides match TRBD2. With 0 bases clipped from V and 4 bases from J, the junction kept 2 bases outside the gene matches. Germline V CDR1 and CDR2: MNHNY, SVGAGI (reference sequence). The length of the CDR3 is 15 residues. CDR3 residues: CASSYSPSGYNEQFF. CDR3 DNA: TGTGCCAGCAGTTACTCGCCTAGCGGGTACAATGAGCAGTTCTTC.

V and J are TRBV7-7 and TRBJ2-3; tentatively, D is TRBD1 (5 bases). Germline assignment: CDR1 SSHAT and CDR2 FNYEAQ (reference sequence). V gave up 1 base and J gave up 9 bases, with 14 bases separating them. The CDR3 runs to 14 residues. DNA for the CDR3: TGTGCCAGCAGCTTAGGGTTCGGGCAGGGCACGCAGTATTTT. It yields the protein CASSLGFGQGTQYF.

V gene TRBV2 combines with J gene TRBJ2-7, with D maybe TRBD2 (5 bases). The CDR3 length is 11 residues. V was clipped by 6 bases and J by 3 bases, with 6 bases between them. Per germline, CDR1 SNHLY and CDR2 FYNNEI. CDR3 bases: TGTGCCAGCAGGGACTTCTACGAGCAGTACTTC. Translating it yields CASRDFYEQYF.

This clone was detected a few times. The chain couples TRBV6-1 to TRBJ2-5; D gene unclear. CDR1 is MNHNS, CDR2 SASEGT, per germline. The CDR3 has 15 amino acids. Trimming took 1 base from V and 5 from J, leaving 14 bases between them. CDR3 in amino acids: CASSEDWRLPETQYF. The CDR3 DNA follows: TGTGCCAGCAGTGAAGACTGGCGGTTGCCGGAGACCCAGTACTTC.

This chain joins TRBV5-4 and TRBJ1-2; possible D gene TRBD1, 6 bases. This CDR3 is built from 15 residues. V dropped 1 base and J dropped 5 bases, with 15 bases sitting between them. Germline CDR1 and CDR2: SGHNT and YYREEE (reference sequence). CDR3 DNA: TGTGCCAGCAGCTTGAAGCCAGGGGAGGGATATGGCTACACCTTC. Encoded protein: CASSLKPGEGYGYTF.

This chain connects TRBV29-1 to TRBJ1-1, with D maybe TRBD1 (6 bases). This CDR3 spans 12 amino acids. V lost 6 bases to trimming and J lost 6 bases, with 14 bases between them. Germline CDR1 is SQVTM and CDR2 is ANQGSEA. The CDR3 region has the DNA TGCAGCGTGCTCACAGGGCTCGCTGAAGCTTTCTTT. Its translation is CSVLTGLAEAFF.

This chain joins TRBV6-1 and TRBJ2-7, with 9 bases aligning to TRBD2. V gave up 4 bases and J gave up 5 bases; unmatched junction bases: 3. Germline CDR1 and CDR2: MNHNS and SASEGT. CDR3 length: 13 amino acids. CDR3 nucleotides: TGTGCCAGCAGTGTCGGGACTAGCCACGAGCAGTACTTC. This translates into CASSVGTSHEQYF.

This chain links TRBV5-6 with TRBJ1-2, with D tentatively TRBD1 (6 bases). The CDR3 length is 15 residues. Germline lookup yields CDR1 SGHDT and CDR2 YYEEEE. V gave up 4 bases and J gave up 4 bases, with 17 bases separating them. The CDR3 DNA reads as TGTGCCAGCAGCGCATCCTACAGGGTGATCTATGGCTACACCTTC. This translates into CASSASYRVIYGYTF. The variable domain in full, completed from reference TRBV5-6 and TRBJ1-2, reads DAGVTQSPTHLIKTRGQQVTLRCSPKSGHDTVSWYQQALGQGPQFIFQYYEEEERQRGNFPDRFSGHQFPNYSSELNVNALLLGDSALYLCASSASYRVIYGYTFGSGTRLTVV.

The chain uses TRBV6-6 and TRBJ1-1; 10 bases are shared with TRBD1. The CDR3 is 14 residues long. The germline CDR1 and CDR2 sequences are MNHNY and SVGAGI (reference sequence). Trimming removed 5 bases from V and 5 bases from J; junction bases left unmatched: 5. The CDR3 DNA reads as TGTGCCAGCAGTCGACAGGGGGCGAGGACTGAAGCTTTCTTT. Its translation is CASSRQGARTEAFF.

The chain combines TRBV5-4 with TRBJ2-7, with 7 bases lining up with TRBD1. Per the germline V gene, CDR1 is SGHNT and CDR2 is YYREEE (reference sequence). Unmatched junction bases numbered 7, after V lost 4 bases and J lost 0 bases. The CDR3 totals 15 residues. In DNA form, the CDR3 reads TGTGCCAGCAGCGCTCCGGGACAGAGCTCCTACGAGCAGTACTTC. Its protein is CASSAPGQSSYEQYF.

This rearrangement joins TRBV2 to TRBJ2-7; 7 bases line up with TRBD2. Trimming removed 0 bases from V and 2 bases from J; junction bases left unmatched: 10. The CDR3 extends over 17 amino acids. Germline V gene lookup returns CDR1 SNHLY and CDR2 FYNNEI. The CDR3 spells CASSEAWGGEKTYEQYF. The CDR3 nucleotides are TGTGCCAGCAGTGAAGCGTGGGGGGGGGAGAAAACCTACGAGCAGTACTTC.

The chain employs TRBV10-2 and TRBJ2-1, with 13 bases fitting TRBD2. The germline V gene encodes CDR1 WSHSY and CDR2 SAAADI. V trimming: 7 bases; J trimming: 5 bases; junction bases outside the gene matches: 2. The length of the CDR3 is 14 residues. In DNA, the CDR3 is TGCGCCAGCAAACTAGCGGGGGGGAACAATGAGCAGTTCTTC. It specifies CASKLAGGNNEQFF.

The CDR3 reads CASSLARTVSGANVLTF. DNA of the CDR3: TGTGCCAGCAGCTTAGCCCGGACAGTCTCTGGGGCCAACGTCCTGACTTTC. The chain is built from TRBV7-6 and TRBJ2-6, with TRBD1 as a possible D gene (6 bases). Trimming took 0 bases from V and 0 from J, leaving 9 bases between them. CDR1 and CDR2 (germline): SGHVS, FNYEAQ. The CDR3 has 17 residues.

The chain recombines TRBV7-3 with TRBJ1-2; 10 bases are a match to TRBD1. Trimming cost V 8 bases and J 4 bases; bases outside gene matches: 4. The germline CDR1 and CDR2 sequences are SGHTA and FQGTGA. The CDR3 covers 13 residues. CDR3 DNA: TGTGCCAGCGGGACAGGGGTTGGCTATGGCTACACCTTC. Amino acids: CASGTGVGYGYTF.

The CDR3 is CASSIGGQGARGYTF. The CDR3 coding sequence is TGTGCCAGTAGTATTGGTGGACAGGGGGCTAGAGGCTACACCTTC. The J gene is TRBJ1-2, the V gene TRBV19; 11 bases fit TRBD1. This CDR3 is 15 amino acids long. Germline lookup yields CDR1 LNHDA and CDR2 SQIVND (reference sequence). The trim removed 3 bases at V and 8 bases at J, leaving 8 bases unmatched.

The V gene is TRBV18, the J gene TRBJ2-2; 11 nucleotides line up with TRBD1. The V and J ends lost 3 bases and 0 bases, in that order; junction bases with no gene match: 9. The CDR3 runs 19 residues. Germline CDR1 KGHSH, CDR2 LQKENI. The CDR3 coding sequence is TGTGCCAGCTCACCTCAGAGGACAGGGGGCAGGTCGAACACCGGGGAGCTGTTTTTT. Translated: CASSPQRTGGRSNTGELFF.

V is TRBV18 and J is TRBJ2-2, with 7 positions matching TRBD1. Per germline, CDR1 KGHSH and CDR2 LQKENI. V was pared by 5 bases and J by 0 bases, with 3 bases of the junction left unmatched. This CDR3 contains 15 residues. The CDR3 DNA reads as TGTGCCAGCTCAACCGGGACAGCGAACACCGGGGAGCTGTTTTTT. It codes for CASSTGTANTGELFF.

The genes are TRBV29-1 and TRBJ1-1; the D is unclear. The CDR3 contains 14 residues. Germline V gives CDR1 SQVTM, CDR2 ANQGSEA. Trimming removed 1 base at V and 0 bases at J, with 9 bases between. The CDR3 loop is CSVEVRGLNTEAFF. In DNA form, the CDR3 reads TGCAGCGTTGAAGTCCGCGGGCTGAACACTGAAGCTTTCTTT.

V usage is TRBV12-5 and J usage is TRBJ2-7; 7 bases fit TRBD2. V gave up 6 bases and J gave up 0 bases; unmatched junction bases: 5. The CDR3 length is 14 residues. The germline gives CDR1 LGHNT, CDR2 FRNRAP. CDR3 DNA sequence: TGTGCTAGTGGGAGGACGGGGGGCTCCTACGAGCAGTACTTC. It specifies CASGRTGGSYEQYF.

The chain is built from TRBV5-1 and TRBJ2-3; 14 bases line up with TRBD2. Germline V CDR1 and CDR2: SGHRS, YFSETQ. The CDR3 has 17 amino acids. Trimming at V came to 4 bases and at J to 5 bases, leaving 9 bases not matched to a gene. The CDR3 spells CASSVGTSGRYGDTQYF. In nucleotides, the CDR3 is TGCGCCAGCAGCGTCGGGACTAGCGGGAGATATGGAGATACGCAGTATTTT.